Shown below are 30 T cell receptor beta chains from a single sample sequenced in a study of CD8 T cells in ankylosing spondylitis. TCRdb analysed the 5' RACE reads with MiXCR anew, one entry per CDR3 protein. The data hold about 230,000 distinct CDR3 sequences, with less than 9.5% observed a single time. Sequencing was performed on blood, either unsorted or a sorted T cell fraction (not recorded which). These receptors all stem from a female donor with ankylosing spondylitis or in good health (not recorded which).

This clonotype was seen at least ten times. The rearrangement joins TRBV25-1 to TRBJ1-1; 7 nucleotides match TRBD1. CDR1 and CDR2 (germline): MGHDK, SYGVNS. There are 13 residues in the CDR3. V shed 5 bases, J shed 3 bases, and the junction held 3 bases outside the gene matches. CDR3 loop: CASSIGTDTEAFF. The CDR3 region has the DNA TGTGCCAGCAGTATAGGGACAGACACTGAAGCTTTCTTT.

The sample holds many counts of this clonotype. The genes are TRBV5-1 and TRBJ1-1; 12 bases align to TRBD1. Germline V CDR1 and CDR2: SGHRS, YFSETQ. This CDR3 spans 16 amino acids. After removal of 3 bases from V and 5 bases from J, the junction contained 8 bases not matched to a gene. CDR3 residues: CASSSGTGGGGTEAFF. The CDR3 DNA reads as TGCGCCAGCAGCTCGGGGACAGGGGGCGGAGGTACTGAAGCTTTCTTT.

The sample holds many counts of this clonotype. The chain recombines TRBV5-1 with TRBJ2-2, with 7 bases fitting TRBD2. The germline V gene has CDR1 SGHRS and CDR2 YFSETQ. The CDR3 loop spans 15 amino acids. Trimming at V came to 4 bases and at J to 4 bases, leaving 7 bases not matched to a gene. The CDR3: CASSAGLVSTGELFF. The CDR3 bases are TGCGCCAGCAGCGCCGGACTAGTATCCACCGGGGAGCTGTTTTTT.

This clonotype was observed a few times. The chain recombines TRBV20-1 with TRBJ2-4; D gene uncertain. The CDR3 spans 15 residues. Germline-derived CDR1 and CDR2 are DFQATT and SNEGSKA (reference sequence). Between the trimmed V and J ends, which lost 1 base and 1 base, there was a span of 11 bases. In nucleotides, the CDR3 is TGCAGTGCTAGAGCGGCGGAATGGGCCAAAAACATTCAGTACTTC. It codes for CSARAAEWAKNIQYF.

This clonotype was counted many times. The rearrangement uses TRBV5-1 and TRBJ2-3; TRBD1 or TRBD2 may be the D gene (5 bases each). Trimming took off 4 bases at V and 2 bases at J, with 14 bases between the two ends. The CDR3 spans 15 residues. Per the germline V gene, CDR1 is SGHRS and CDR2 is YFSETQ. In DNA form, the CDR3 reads TGCGCCAGCAGCAAGGACGGGACGGACACAGATACGCAGTATTTT. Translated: CASSKDGTDTDTQYF.

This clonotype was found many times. The CDR3: CASRTRARATYEQYF. The CDR3 DNA reads as TGTGCCAGCAGGACCCGGGCCAGGGCTACCTACGAGCAGTACTTC. The chain employs TRBV6-2 or TRBV6-3 and TRBJ2-7; tentative D call: TRBD1 (5 bases). Per the germline V gene, CDR1 is MNHEY and CDR2 is SVGEGT. This CDR3 has 15 amino acids. V was trimmed by 6 bases and J by 2 bases, leaving 17 bases between them.

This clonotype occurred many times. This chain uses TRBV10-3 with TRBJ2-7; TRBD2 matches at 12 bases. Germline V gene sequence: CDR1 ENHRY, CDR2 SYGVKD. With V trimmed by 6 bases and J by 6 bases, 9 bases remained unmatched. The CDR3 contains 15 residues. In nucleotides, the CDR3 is TGTGCCATCAGACCCGGGACTAGCGGGTATGGCGAGCAGTACTTC. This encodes CAIRPGTSGYGEQYF.

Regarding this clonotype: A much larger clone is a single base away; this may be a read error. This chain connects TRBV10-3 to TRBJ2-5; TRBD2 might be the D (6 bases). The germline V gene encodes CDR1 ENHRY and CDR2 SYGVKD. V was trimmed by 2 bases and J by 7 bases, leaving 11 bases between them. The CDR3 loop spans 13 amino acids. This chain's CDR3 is CAISEGLTATQYF. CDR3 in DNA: TGTGCCATCAGTGAGGGACTAACAGCGACCCAGTACTTC.

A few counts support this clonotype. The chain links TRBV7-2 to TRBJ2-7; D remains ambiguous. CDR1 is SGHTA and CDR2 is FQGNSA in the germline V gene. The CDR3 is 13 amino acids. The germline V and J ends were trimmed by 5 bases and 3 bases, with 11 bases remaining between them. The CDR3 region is CASSPASGYEQYF. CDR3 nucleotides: TGTGCCAGCAGCCCTGCCTCGGGCTACGAGCAGTACTTC. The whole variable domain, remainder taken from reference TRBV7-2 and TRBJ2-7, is GAGVSQSPSNKVTEKGKDVELRCDPISGHTALYWYRQSLGQGLEFLIYFQGNSAPDKSGLPSDRFSAERTGGSVSTLTIQRTQQEDSAVYLCASSPASGYEQYFGPGTRLTVT.

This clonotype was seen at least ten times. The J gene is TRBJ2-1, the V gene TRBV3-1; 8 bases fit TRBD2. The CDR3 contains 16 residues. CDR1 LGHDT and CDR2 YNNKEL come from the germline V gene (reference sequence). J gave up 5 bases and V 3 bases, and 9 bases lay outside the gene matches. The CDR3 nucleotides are TGTGCCAGCAGCCACGGAGCGGGAGCGGGGAACAATGAGCAGTTCTTC. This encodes CASSHGAGAGNNEQFF.

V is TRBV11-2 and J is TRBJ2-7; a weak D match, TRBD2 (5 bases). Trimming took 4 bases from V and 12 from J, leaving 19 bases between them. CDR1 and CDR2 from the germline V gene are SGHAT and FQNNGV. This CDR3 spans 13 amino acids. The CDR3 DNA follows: TGTGCCAGCAGCTCGAATTCCCCAGAGGGCCCGTACTTC. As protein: CASSSNSPEGPYF.

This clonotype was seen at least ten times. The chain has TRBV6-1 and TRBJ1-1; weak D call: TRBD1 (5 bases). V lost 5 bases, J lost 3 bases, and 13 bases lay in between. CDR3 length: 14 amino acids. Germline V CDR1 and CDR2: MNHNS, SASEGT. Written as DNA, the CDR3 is TGTGCCAGCAGTCCCTGGGGGGGAGACACTGAAGCTTTCTTT. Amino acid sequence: CASSPWGGDTEAFF.

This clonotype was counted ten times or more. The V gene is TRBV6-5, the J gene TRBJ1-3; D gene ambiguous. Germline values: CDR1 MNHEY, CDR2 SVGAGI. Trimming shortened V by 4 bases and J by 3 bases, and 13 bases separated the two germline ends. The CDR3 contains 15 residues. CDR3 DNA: TGTGCCAGCAGTTCGGGCAGTTCTTTTGGAAACACCATATATTTT. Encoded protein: CASSSGSSFGNTIYF.

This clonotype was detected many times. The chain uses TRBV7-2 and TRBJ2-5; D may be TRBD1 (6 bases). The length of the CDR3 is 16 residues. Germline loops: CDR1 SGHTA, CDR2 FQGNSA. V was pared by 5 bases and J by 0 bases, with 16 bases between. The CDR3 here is CASSPTPRTDQETQYF. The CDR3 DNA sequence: TGTGCCAGCAGCCCAACACCACGGACAGACCAAGAGACCCAGTACTTC.

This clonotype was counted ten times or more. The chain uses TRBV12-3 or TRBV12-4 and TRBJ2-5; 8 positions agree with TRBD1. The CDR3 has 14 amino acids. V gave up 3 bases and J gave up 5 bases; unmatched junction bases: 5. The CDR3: CASSFQGAGETQYF. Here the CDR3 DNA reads TGTGCCAGCAGTTTTCAGGGGGCGGGGGAGACCCAGTACTTC.

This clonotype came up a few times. The CDR3 DNA reads TGTGCCAGCAGCTTAACGGGGCGGAGGGCCCAAGAGACCCAGTACTTC. Translating it yields CASSLTGRRAQETQYF. The chain employs TRBV7-2 and TRBJ2-5; tentatively, D is TRBD2 (6 bases). The germline gives CDR1 SGHTA, CDR2 FQGNSA. Trimming took off 2 bases at V and 1 base at J, with 14 bases between the two ends. CDR3 size: 16 residues.

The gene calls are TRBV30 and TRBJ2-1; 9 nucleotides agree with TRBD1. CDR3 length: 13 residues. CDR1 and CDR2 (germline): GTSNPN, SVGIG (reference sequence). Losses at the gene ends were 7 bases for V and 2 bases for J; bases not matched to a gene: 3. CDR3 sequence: CASNRGPYNEQFF. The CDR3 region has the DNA TGTGCCTCAAACAGGGGGCCCTACAATGAGCAGTTCTTC.

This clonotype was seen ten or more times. The CDR3 sequence is CASSQAGTSGVQETQYF. The CDR3 coding sequence is TGTGCCAGCAGCCAAGCGGGGACTAGCGGGGTTCAAGAGACCCAGTACTTC. V and J are TRBV3-1 and TRBJ2-5, with 13 bases fitting TRBD2. V was clipped by 1 base and J by 2 bases; unmatched bases: 4. CDR1 LGHDT and CDR2 YNNKEL come from the germline V gene (reference sequence). This CDR3 spans 17 amino acids.

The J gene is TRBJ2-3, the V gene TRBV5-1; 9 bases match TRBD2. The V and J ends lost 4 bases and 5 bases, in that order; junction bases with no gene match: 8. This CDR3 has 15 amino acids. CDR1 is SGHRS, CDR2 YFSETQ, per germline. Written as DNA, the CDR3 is TGCGCCAGCAGCGGCGGGAGGGCGGGAGGAGATACGCAGTATTTT. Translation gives CASSGGRAGGDTQYF.

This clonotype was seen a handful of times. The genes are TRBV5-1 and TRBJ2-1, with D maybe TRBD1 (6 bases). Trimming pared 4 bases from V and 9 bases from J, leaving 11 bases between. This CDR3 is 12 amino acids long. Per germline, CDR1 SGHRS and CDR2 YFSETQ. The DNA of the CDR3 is TGCGCCAGCAGCCCGGACAGAATTGAGCAGTTCTTC. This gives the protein CASSPDRIEQFF.

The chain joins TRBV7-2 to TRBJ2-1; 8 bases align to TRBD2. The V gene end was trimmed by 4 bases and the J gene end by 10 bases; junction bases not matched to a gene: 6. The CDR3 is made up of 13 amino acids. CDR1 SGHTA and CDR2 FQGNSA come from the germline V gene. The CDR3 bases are TGTGCCAGCAGCTCCGTCAGCGGGAGCGAGCAGTTCTTC. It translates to CASSSVSGSEQFF.

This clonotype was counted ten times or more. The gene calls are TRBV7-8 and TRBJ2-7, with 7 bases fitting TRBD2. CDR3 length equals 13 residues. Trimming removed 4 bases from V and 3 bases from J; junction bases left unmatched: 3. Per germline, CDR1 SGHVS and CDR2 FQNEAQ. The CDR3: CASSSRGVYEQYF. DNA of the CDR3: TGTGCCAGCAGCTCCCGGGGGGTCTACGAGCAGTACTTC.

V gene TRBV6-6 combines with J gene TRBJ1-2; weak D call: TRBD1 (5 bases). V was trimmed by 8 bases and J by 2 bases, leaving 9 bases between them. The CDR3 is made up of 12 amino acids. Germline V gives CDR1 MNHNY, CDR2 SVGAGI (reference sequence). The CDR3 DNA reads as TGTGCCAGCTGGGCAGGGAACTATGGCTACACCTTC. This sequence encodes CASWAGNYGYTF.

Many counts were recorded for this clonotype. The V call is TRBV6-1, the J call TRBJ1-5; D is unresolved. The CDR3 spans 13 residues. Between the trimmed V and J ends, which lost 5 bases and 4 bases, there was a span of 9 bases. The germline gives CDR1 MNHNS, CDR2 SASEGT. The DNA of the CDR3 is TGTGCCAGCAGTACGGACTTTAATCAGCCCCAGCATTTT. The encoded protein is CASSTDFNQPQHF.

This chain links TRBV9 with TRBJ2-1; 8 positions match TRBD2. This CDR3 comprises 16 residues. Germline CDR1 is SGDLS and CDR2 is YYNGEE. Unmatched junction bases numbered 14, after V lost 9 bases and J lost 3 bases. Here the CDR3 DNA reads TGTGCCACGTCCCCCGGTTCGACTAGCGACTACAATGAGCAGTTCTTC. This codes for CATSPGSTSDYNEQFF.

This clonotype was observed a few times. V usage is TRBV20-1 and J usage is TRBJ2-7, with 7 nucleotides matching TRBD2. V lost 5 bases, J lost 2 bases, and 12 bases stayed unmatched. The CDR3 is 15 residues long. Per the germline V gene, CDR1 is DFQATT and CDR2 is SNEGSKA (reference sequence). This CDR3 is CSARPSGRTAYEQYF. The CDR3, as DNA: TGCAGTGCTCGCCCTTCCGGGAGGACCGCCTACGAGCAGTACTTC.

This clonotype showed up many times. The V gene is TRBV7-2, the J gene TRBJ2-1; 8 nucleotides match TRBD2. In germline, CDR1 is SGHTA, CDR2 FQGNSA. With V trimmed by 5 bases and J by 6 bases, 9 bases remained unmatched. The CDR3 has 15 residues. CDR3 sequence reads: CASSPPPLAGNEQFF. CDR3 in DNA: TGTGCCAGCAGCCCACCCCCCCTAGCGGGCAATGAGCAGTTCTTC.

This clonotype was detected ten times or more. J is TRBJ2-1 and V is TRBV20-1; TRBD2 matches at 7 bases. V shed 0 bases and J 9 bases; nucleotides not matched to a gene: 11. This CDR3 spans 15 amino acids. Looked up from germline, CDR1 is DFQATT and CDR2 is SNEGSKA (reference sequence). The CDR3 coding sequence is TGCAGTGCTAGAGATTATGGTACTAGCGAGTTTGAGCAGTTCTTC. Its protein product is CSARDYGTSEFEQFF.

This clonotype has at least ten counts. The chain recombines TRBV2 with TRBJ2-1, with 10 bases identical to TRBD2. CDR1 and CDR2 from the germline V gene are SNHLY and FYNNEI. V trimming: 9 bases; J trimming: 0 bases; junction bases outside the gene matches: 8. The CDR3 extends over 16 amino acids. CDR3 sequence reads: CASGSGRSSSYNEQFF. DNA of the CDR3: TGTGCCAGTGGTAGCGGGAGGTCTAGCTCCTACAATGAGCAGTTCTTC.

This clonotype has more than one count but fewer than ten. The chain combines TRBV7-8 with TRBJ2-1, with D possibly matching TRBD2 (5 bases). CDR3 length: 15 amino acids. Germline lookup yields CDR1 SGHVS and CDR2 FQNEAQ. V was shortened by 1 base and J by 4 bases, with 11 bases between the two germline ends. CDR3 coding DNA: TGTGCCAGCAGCTTAGTTTTTCGCGGGTACAATGAGCAGTTCTTC. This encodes CASSLVFRGYNEQFF.